A single sample gave rise to the 6 T cell receptor beta chains below, sequenced in a study of T cells in Graves' hyperthyroidism and ophthalmopathy. It was RNA transcripts that yielded the amplified TCR beta CDR3 regions. With the HTBI primer set, the TCR CDR3 went through a first round of RT-PCR. TCRdb ran MiXCR on the multiplex PCR reads and lists one entry per CDR3 protein. Of under 350,000 distinct CDR3 sequences in the sample, around a quarter were seen once. Sequencing was done on a sample of blood. The receptors shown here come from a man aged 35-49 years with Graves' hyperthyroidism that later progressed to Graves' ophthalmopathy.

The chain carries TRBV5-1 and TRBJ1-2; 10 nucleotides align to TRBD1. The CDR3 totals 14 residues. V shed 6 bases, J shed 6 bases, and the junction held 8 bases outside the gene matches. The germline V gene has CDR1 SGHRS and CDR2 YFSETQ. As DNA, the CDR3 is TGCGCCAGCAACCGGGACAGGGGAGTGGATGGCTACACCTTC. This gives the protein CASNRDRGVDGYTF. The full variable domain, rest sourced from reference TRBV5-1 and TRBJ1-2, is KAGVTQTPRYLIKTRGQQVTLSCSPISGHRSVSWYQQTPGQGLQFLFEYFSETQRNKGNFPGRFSGRQFSNSRSEMNVSTLELGDSALYLCASNRDRGVDGYTFGSGTRLTVV.

This clonotype was counted at least ten times. The rearrangement uses TRBV5-1 and TRBJ2-7; D may be TRBD2 (6 bases). V lost 0 bases and J lost 7, with 14 bases in between. The CDR3 is 14 residues long. Looked up from germline, CDR1 is SGHRS and CDR2 is YFSETQ. DNA for the CDR3: TGCGCCAGCAGCTTGGGGGGACTGCTACAAGAGCAGTACTTC. Its protein is CASSLGGLLQEQYF.

This chain links TRBV12-3 or TRBV12-4 with TRBJ2-5; TRBD2 agrees at 9 bases. This CDR3 has 15 residues. J gave up 0 bases and V 5 bases, and 4 bases lay outside the gene matches. CDR3 nucleotide sequence: TGTGCCAGCAGTCCAAGACTAGCGGACCAAGAGACCCAGTACTTC. Encoded protein: CASSPRLADQETQYF.

This chain's CDR3 is CASSLVLAGGHEQYF. The CDR3, as DNA: TGTGCCAGCAGTTTAGTACTAGCGGGGGGGCACGAGCAGTACTTC. V and J are TRBV28 and TRBJ2-7; 13 nucleotides line up with TRBD2. CDR3 length equals 15 residues. The V segment lost 2 bases and the J segment 5 bases; nucleotides outside the gene matches: 3. CDR1 MDHEN and CDR2 SYDVKM come from the germline V gene.

This clonotype has a handful of counts. This rearrangement joins TRBV13 to TRBJ2-7; a possible D gene is TRBD2 (5 bases). This CDR3 has 14 amino acids. Germline values: CDR1 PRHDT, CDR2 FYEKMQ (reference sequence). Trimming left V 9 bases short and J 2 bases short, with 17 bases between. CDR3 sequence reads: CASSSRISPYEQYF. The DNA of the CDR3 is TGTGCCAGTTCTAGCCGGATCTCGCCCTACGAGCAGTACTTC.

This clonotype has a count of ten or more. The rearrangement uses TRBV5-1 and TRBJ1-2; D not certain. Trimming shortened V by 5 bases and J by 6 bases, and 17 bases separated the two germline ends. CDR3 length: 14 residues. CDR1 and CDR2 from the germline V gene are SGHRS and YFSETQ. The CDR3 coding sequence is TGCGCCAGCAGTCCAGCGCCCACTGAGGATGGCTACACCTTC. Encoded protein: CASSPAPTEDGYTF.